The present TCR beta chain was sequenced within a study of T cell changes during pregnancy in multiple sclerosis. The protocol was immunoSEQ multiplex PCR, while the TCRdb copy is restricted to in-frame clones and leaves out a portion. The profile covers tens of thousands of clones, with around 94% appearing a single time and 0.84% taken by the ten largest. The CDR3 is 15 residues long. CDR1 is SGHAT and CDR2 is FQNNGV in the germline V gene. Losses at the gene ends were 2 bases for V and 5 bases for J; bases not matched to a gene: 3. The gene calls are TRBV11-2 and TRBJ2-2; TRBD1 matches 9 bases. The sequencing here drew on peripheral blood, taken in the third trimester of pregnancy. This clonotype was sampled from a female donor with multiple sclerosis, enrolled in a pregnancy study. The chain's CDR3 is CASSLHRGLTGELFF. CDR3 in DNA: TGTGCCAGCAGCTTACACAGGGGGCTTACCGGGGAGCTGTTTTTT. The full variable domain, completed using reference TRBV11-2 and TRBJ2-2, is EAGVAQSPRYKIIEKRQSVAFWCNPISGHATLYWYQQILGQGPKLLIQFQNNGVVDDSQLPKDRFSAERLKGVDSTLKIQPAKLEDSAVYLCASSLHRGLTGELFFGEGSRLTVL.